This T cell receptor (beta chain) originates from a study of cytotoxic CD8 clonotypes in ibrutinib-treated CLL. Study in general: Patients: roughly ten relapsed/refractory, more than 14 treatment-naive, 17 IGHV unmutated.

This CDR3 region has 13 residues. The junction had 1 base not matched to a gene; V was cut back by 4 bases and J by 3 bases. Germline values: CDR1 KGHSH, CDR2 LQKENI. Some clones are missing from TCRdb's copy, which holds only in-frame ones; the method was immunoSEQ multiplex PCR. Seen here are tens of thousands of clones, about three quarters observed once, and the top ten hold roughly 45%. This receptor was taken from a human donor with chronic lymphocytic leukemia. The chain links TRBV18 to TRBJ2-7; 9 bases agree with TRBD1. The specimen was PBMCs, collected after 12 months of ibrutinib treatment. CDR3 region: CASSRGQGYEQYF. The CDR3 region has the DNA TGTGCCAGCTCACGGGGACAGGGCTACGAGCAGTACTTC.